The 26 T cell receptor beta chains below all came from one sample that was sequenced in a study of T-cell memory formation after mild COVID-19 (dated by TCRdb to about 2021). The library came from 5' RACE. Instrument on record: Illumina NovaSeq 6000. TCRdb redid the processing of the public reads, applying fastp at Q25 and MiXCR, and retained in-frame beta chains. Rows matching on CDR3 protein sequence are summarized as one entry with the most common DNA and genes. The sample includes 140,000 to 150,000 distinct CDR3 sequences, with around 25% observed a single time. The leading ten clones occupy roughly a quarter of the sample. Sequenced sample: PBMCs or a T cell subset sorted from them (not recorded which). Receptors were obtained from an adult woman who had mild COVID-19 (a few samples of this study predate the infection). The sample titles of this study are shuffled in the database, so cell type and time point are left out; the donor was told from shared clones.

V and J are TRBV20-1 and TRBJ2-7; D is unclear. The V gene's germline CDR1 is DFQATT and CDR2 SNEGSKA (reference sequence). Trimming removed 0 bases at V and 1 base at J, with 10 bases between. This CDR3 region has 14 residues. Written as DNA, the CDR3 is TGCAGTGCTAGAGATCTATCAGGATCCTACGAGCAGTACTTC. Protein sequence: CSARDLSGSYEQYF.

This clonotype has a handful of counts. The CDR3 reads CASSQGTGWAEAFF. The DNA for the CDR3 is TGCGCCAGCAGCCAAGGGACAGGCTGGGCTGAAGCTTTCTTT. The chain uses TRBV4-1 and TRBJ1-1; 7 positions match TRBD1. This CDR3 region has 14 residues. Per the germline V gene, CDR1 is MGHRA and CDR2 is YSYEKL. With 1 base clipped from V and 6 bases from J, the junction kept 5 bases outside the gene matches.

The V and J genes are TRBV6-6 and TRBJ2-3; possibly TRBD1 or TRBD2 for D (6 bases each). V lost 0 bases, J lost 1 base, and 11 bases lay in between. The CDR3 has 16 amino acids. CDR1 and CDR2 from the germline V gene are MNHNY and SVGAGI (reference sequence). CDR3 amino acids: CASSYSGGQGTDTQYF. The CDR3 DNA reads TGTGCCAGCAGTTACTCGGGGGGCCAGGGCACAGATACGCAGTATTTT.

This sequence joins TRBV7-9 and TRBJ1-1; D is unresolved. Between the trimmed V and J ends, which lost 7 bases and 0 bases, there was a span of 12 bases. The CDR3 length is 14 residues. CDR1 is SEHNR and CDR2 is FQNEAQ in the germline V gene (reference sequence). The CDR3 here is CASMGMDLNTEAFF. DNA for the CDR3: TGTGCCAGCATGGGGATGGACTTGAACACTGAAGCTTTCTTT.

The gene calls are TRBV29-1 and TRBJ1-1; no reliable D call. This CDR3 is built from 12 residues. V lost 7 bases and J lost 4, with 13 bases in between. Germline loops: CDR1 SQVTM, CDR2 ANQGSEA. In DNA, the CDR3 is TGCAGCGCCCTCCCCGTGTCCACTGAAGCTTTCTTT. Protein product: CSALPVSTEAFF.

The chain carries TRBV5-5 and TRBJ2-5, with 13 bases identical to TRBD2. With V trimmed by 4 bases and J by 7 bases, 13 bases remained unmatched. In germline, CDR1 is SGHKS, CDR2 YYEKEE (reference sequence). The CDR3 covers 17 residues. CDR3 nucleotides: TGTGCCAGCAGCCCCGGACTAGCGGGGGCCTACATGGGGACCCAGTACTTC. It is translated as CASSPGLAGAYMGTQYF.

The chain has TRBV7-9 and TRBJ2-4, with D unresolved. V was shortened by 1 base and J by 8 bases, with 12 bases between the two germline ends. Germline CDR1 reads SEHNR; CDR2 reads FQNEAQ (reference sequence). The CDR3 has 14 amino acids. The CDR3 sequence is CASSLEGRDDIQYF. CDR3 in DNA: TGTGCCAGCAGCTTAGAAGGTCGCGATGACATTCAGTACTTC.

This rearrangement joins TRBV2 to TRBJ1-2; 7 bases fit TRBD1. Trimming took 6 bases from V and 4 from J; bases not matched to a gene: 8. CDR3 length: 14 residues. Germline values: CDR1 SNHLY, CDR2 FYNNEI. CDR3 sequence: CASRPGTDPYGYTF. For the CDR3, the DNA is TGTGCCAGCAGACCCGGGACAGACCCCTATGGCTACACCTTC.

This clonotype was seen ten or more times. This chain links TRBV27 with TRBJ2-2; D perhaps matches TRBD1 (6 bases). The germline V gene encodes CDR1 MNHEY and CDR2 SMNVEV (reference sequence). The CDR3 sequence is 17 residues long. Trimming stripped 6 bases from V and 6 bases from J, with 23 bases between. The CDR3 region is CASSYLPGQLRPGELFF. The CDR3 coding sequence is TGTGCCAGCAGCTACCTACCGGGACAACTTCGGCCCGGGGAGCTGTTTTTT.

There are a few counts of this clonotype. The chain is built from TRBV3-1 and TRBJ1-2; TRBD1 agrees at 10 bases. The CDR3 has 15 amino acids. J gave up 5 bases and V 0 bases, and 3 bases lay outside the gene matches. In germline, CDR1 is LGHDT, CDR2 YNNKEL (reference sequence). CDR3 nucleotide sequence: TGTGCCAGCAGCCAAGAAGGGACAGGGGTATATGGCTACACCTTC. Amino acid sequence: CASSQEGTGVYGYTF.

A few counts support this clonotype. The chain joins TRBV5-6 to TRBJ2-3; 10 nucleotides line up with TRBD1. After removal of 3 bases from V and 2 bases from J, the junction contained 12 bases not matched to a gene. The V gene's germline CDR1 is SGHDT and CDR2 YYEEEE. This CDR3 region has 18 residues. The CDR3 sequence: CASSSLLVTGGATDTQYF. CDR3 nucleotides: TGTGCCAGCAGCTCACTTTTGGTGACAGGGGGCGCCACAGATACGCAGTATTTT.

Note on this clonotype: A much larger clone differs by one base, so this may be a read error. V usage is TRBV7-9 and J usage is TRBJ2-2; maybe TRBD2 (5 bases). This CDR3 is built from 12 residues. The germline CDR1 and CDR2 sequences are SEHNR and FQNEAQ (reference sequence). The CDR3 region has the DNA TGTGCCAGCAGCTTAAGCACCGGGGAGATGTTTTTT. Amino acid sequence: CASSLSTGEMFF.

This chain's CDR3 is CASSRGLALDRYEQYF. The CDR3 DNA reads TGTGCCAGTAGCCGTGGACTAGCGCTAGATCGTTACGAGCAGTACTTC. The V gene is TRBV19, the J gene TRBJ2-7; 9 nucleotides match TRBD2. There are 16 residues in the CDR3. V lost 6 bases to trimming and J lost 4 bases; unmatched junction nucleotides: 13. In germline, CDR1 is LNHDA, CDR2 SQIVND (reference sequence). Using reference TRBV19 and TRBJ2-7 for the parts outside the CDR3, the full variable domain is DGGITQSPKYLFRKEGQNVTLSCEQNLNHDAMYWYRQDPGQGLRLIYYSQIVNDFQKGDIAEGYSVSREKKESFPLTVTSAQKNPTAFYLCASSRGLALDRYEQYFGPGTRLTVT.

The chain links TRBV20-1 to TRBJ2-1; 8 bases match TRBD1. Germline CDR1 DFQATT, CDR2 SNEGSKA (reference sequence). V shed 5 bases, J shed 8 bases, and the junction held 14 bases outside the gene matches. This CDR3 has 15 amino acids. The CDR3 nucleotides read TGCAGTGCTCGCTCACCATTGACAGGGGCTGATGAGCAGTTCTTC. It encodes CSARSPLTGADEQFF.

This clonotype has more than one count but fewer than ten. This chain links TRBV11-2 with TRBJ2-7; a possible D gene is TRBD1 (5 bases). Germline CDR1 SGHAT, CDR2 FQNNGV. This CDR3 has 13 residues. The ends were cut back, 2 bases at V and 3 bases at J, with 8 bases in the middle. In nucleotides, the CDR3 is TGTGCCAGCAGCTTATACCAGGGCTACGAGCAGTACTTC. Its protein product is CASSLYQGYEQYF.

The rearrangement links TRBV7-9 to TRBJ2-1; 13 bases agree with TRBD2. The V gene end was trimmed by 5 bases and the J gene end by 6 bases; junction bases not matched to a gene: 10. CDR1 is SEHNR and CDR2 is FQNEAQ in the germline V gene (reference sequence). The CDR3 runs to 17 residues. CDR3 DNA sequence: TGTGCCAGCAGCCCCTTGACTAGCGGGAGGCCCTCCAATGAGCAGTTCTTC. It is translated as CASSPLTSGRPSNEQFF.

The rearrangement links TRBV7-9 to TRBJ1-3; D not certain. V was trimmed by 11 bases and J by 3 bases, leaving 20 bases between them. The germline gives CDR1 SEHNR, CDR2 FQNEAQ (reference sequence). This CDR3 has 15 amino acids. The DNA for the CDR3 is TGTGCCTCGGAGGATCCGATGGATTATGGAAACACCATATATTTT. Amino acid sequence: CASEDPMDYGNTIYF.

J is TRBJ2-2 and V is TRBV15, with D possibly being TRBD2 (6 bases). V was clipped by 1 base and J by 2 bases, with 8 bases between them. Germline V CDR1 and CDR2: LNHNV, YYDKDF (reference sequence). The CDR3 covers 15 residues. DNA of the CDR3: TGTGCCACCAGCAGAGTGGGGGGAAACACCGGGGAGCTGTTTTTT. This encodes CATSRVGGNTGELFF.

The chain carries TRBV3-1 and TRBJ2-2; D is possibly TRBD1 (6 bases). CDR1 and CDR2 (germline): LGHDT, YNNKEL (reference sequence). V lost 5 bases, J lost 2 bases, and 12 bases lay in between. This CDR3 is built from 15 residues. For the CDR3, the DNA is TGTGCCAGCAGCGCCCGGACAGATAACACCGGGGAGCTGTTTTTT. Protein: CASSARTDNTGELFF.

This clonotype was observed a few times. The chain has TRBV29-1 and TRBJ2-1; a possible D gene is TRBD1 (6 bases). Trimming stripped 1 base from V and 4 bases from J, with 11 bases between. Germline values: CDR1 SQVTM, CDR2 ANQGSEA. This CDR3 is 14 amino acids long. The CDR3 here is CSVEGQVGYNEQFF. In DNA, the CDR3 is TGCAGCGTTGAAGGACAGGTGGGGTACAATGAGCAGTTCTTC.

This clonotype was seen many times. This chain joins TRBV12-3 or TRBV12-4 and TRBJ2-7; possibly TRBD1 for D (6 bases). The CDR3 spans 12 residues. Between the trimmed V and J ends, which lost 5 bases and 7 bases, there was a span of 12 bases. CDR3 loop: CASSPGAGEQYF. For the CDR3, the DNA is TGTGCCAGCAGTCCAGGGGCAGGGGAGCAGTACTTC.

This clonotype was recorded a few times. This chain links TRBV7-3 with TRBJ1-1, with a possible D match to TRBD1 (6 bases). The CDR3 has 13 amino acids. V lost 3 bases, J lost 5 bases, and 10 bases lay in between. Germline V gene sequence: CDR1 SGHTA, CDR2 FQGTGA. The chain's CDR3 is CASSFPGETEAFF. The CDR3 DNA follows: TGTGCCAGCAGCTTTCCAGGGGAAACTGAAGCTTTCTTT.

This clonotype has a count of ten or more. The CDR3 nucleotides are TGCAGCGGCAGATCGGGGGAAACTGAAGCTTTCTTT. It codes for CSGRSGETEAFF. The chain couples TRBV29-1 to TRBJ1-1, with a weak D call TRBD1 (5 bases). CDR3 length: 12 residues. Germline V gene lookup returns CDR1 SQVTM and CDR2 ANQGSEA. With 7 bases removed from V and 5 bases from J, the gap between germline ends came to 14 bases.

The chain joins TRBV13 to TRBJ2-3; no definite D call. Germline-derived CDR1 and CDR2 are PRHDT and FYEKMQ (reference sequence). The CDR3 extends over 14 amino acids. V lost 3 bases and J lost 1, with 8 bases in between. DNA of the CDR3: TGTGCCAGCAGCTTGGGTTGGGGCACAGATACGCAGTATTTT. It translates to CASSLGWGTDTQYF. The complete variable domain, with remaining parts taken from reference TRBV13 and TRBJ2-3, reads AAGVIQSPRHLIKEKRETATLKCYPIPRHDTVYWYQQGPGQDPQFLISFYEKMQSDKGSIPDRFSAQQFSDYHSELNMSSLELGDSALYFCASSLGWGTDTQYFGPGTRLTVL.

This clonotype appeared a few times. The rearrangement joins TRBV12-3 or TRBV12-4 to TRBJ2-2; 9 positions agree with TRBD1. This CDR3 has 19 residues. The V segment lost 1 base and the J segment 3 bases; nucleotides outside the gene matches: 12. The CDR3 is CASSLVVFPDRGYTGELFF. CDR3 in DNA: TGTGCCAGCAGTTTAGTAGTCTTTCCGGACAGGGGTTACACCGGGGAGCTGTTTTTT.

The chain is built from TRBV29-1 and TRBJ2-7; tentative D call: TRBD1 (6 bases). The V end lost 7 bases, the J end lost 3 bases, and 19 bases lay between the germline ends. The CDR3 contains 14 residues. Germline CDR1 and CDR2: SQVTM and ANQGSEA. CDR3 protein: CSATSGQPSYEQYF. For the CDR3, the DNA is TGCAGCGCAACATCAGGACAGCCGAGCTACGAGCAGTACTTC.